The 13 T cell receptor beta chains below come from one sample, sequenced in a study of regulatory T cells in long-lasting Graves disease. Documented time point: persistent/refractory GD, antithyroid drugs over 5 years with positive TRAb. Construction of the TCR library relied on RNA isolated from PBMCs. Construction of the TCR beta libraries employed iRepertoire HTBI primers in conjunction with Arm-PCR of CDR3 regions. TCRdb re-derived calls from the multiplex PCR reads in MiXCR, one entry per CDR3 protein. Here the sample spans 350,000 to 500,000 distinct CDR3 sequences, roughly a fifth being singletons. The source material was peripheral blood mononuclear cells (PBMCs), sampled when the disease was refractory, from a patient treated with antithyroid drugs. The source is a female donor with Graves disease.

About this clonotype itself: This could be a read error, since a much larger clone is one nucleotide away. The V call is TRBV28, the J call TRBJ2-7, with D possibly called TRBD1 or TRBD2 (5 bases each). The CDR3 length is 15 residues. From germline, CDR1 is MDHEN and CDR2 SYDVKM. CDR3 DNA sequence: TGTACCAGCAGTCTCCGGGACGCCTCACCCTACGAGCAGTACTTC. It translates to CTSSLRDASPYEQYF.

This clonotype appeared many times. The chain is built from TRBV28 and TRBJ2-7; D not certain. Trimming left V 4 bases short and J 7 bases short, with 8 bases between. Germline CDR1 MDHEN, CDR2 SYDVKM. This CDR3 is 11 amino acids long. The CDR3 sequence: CASSYRWEQYF. The CDR3 coding sequence is TGTGCCAGCAGTTACCGGTGGGAGCAGTACTTC.

This rearrangement joins TRBV10-3 to TRBJ2-2, with TRBD1 matching 7 bases. CDR3 length: 16 residues. V shed 0 bases and J 2 bases; nucleotides not matched to a gene: 3. Per germline, CDR1 ENHRY and CDR2 SYGVKD. CDR3 nucleotide sequence: TGTGCCATCAGTGAGTCGGACAGGAGAAACACCGGGGAGCTGTTTTTT. Translating gives CAISESDRRNTGELFF.

This clonotype came up many times. The chain joins TRBV11-2 to TRBJ2-7, with 7 bases matching TRBD2. The V gene's germline CDR1 is SGHAT and CDR2 FQNNGV. CDR3 length: 17 residues. Trimming removed 5 bases from V and 4 bases from J; junction bases left unmatched: 17. This CDR3 is CASSLADSAGKFYEQYF. CDR3 bases: TGTGCCAGCAGCCTAGCGGACTCGGCAGGGAAGTTTTACGAGCAGTACTTC.

A word on this clonotype: A read error may be the cause here, since a much bigger clone is one base away. The chain combines TRBV5-1 with TRBJ2-2; 7 nucleotides agree with TRBD2. Germline values: CDR1 SGHRS, CDR2 YFSETQ. V lost 5 bases and J lost 4; bases outside the gene matches: 5. CDR3 size: 14 residues. In nucleotides, the CDR3 is TGCGCCAGCAGTACCAGCGGGACCACCGGGGAGCTGTTTTTT. Protein sequence: CASSTSGTTGELFF.

This clonotype was counted many times. V usage is TRBV28 and J usage is TRBJ2-7, with D perhaps TRBD2 (6 bases). The ends were cut back, 5 bases at V and 4 bases at J, with 21 bases in the middle. Germline-derived CDR1 and CDR2 are MDHEN and SYDVKM. The CDR3 covers 16 residues. CDR3 sequence reads: CASSRDLRGRPYEQYF. CDR3 in DNA: TGTGCCAGCAGTCGGGACTTGAGAGGTCGTCCTTACGAGCAGTACTTC. The full variable domain, completed using reference TRBV28 and TRBJ2-7, is DVKVTQSSRYLVKRTGEKVFLECVQDMDHENMFWYRQDPGLGLRLIYFSYDVKMKEKGDIPEGYSVSREKKERFSLILESASTNQTSMYLCASSRDLRGRPYEQYFGPGTRLTVT.

In this sample, this clonotype turned up once. This may be a read error: a much more frequent sequence differs by one nucleotide. The V gene is TRBV27, the J gene TRBJ2-7; TRBD1 aligns across 8 bases. Trimming at V came to 8 bases and at J to 1 base, leaving 7 bases not matched to a gene. This CDR3 contains 14 residues. The germline CDR1 and CDR2 sequences are MNHEY and SMNVEV (reference sequence). The DNA of the CDR3 is TGTGCCAGCGGTGGACAGGGCCGTTCCTACGAGCAGTACTTC. Amino acids: CASGGQGRSYEQYF.

This chain joins TRBV7-9 and TRBJ2-7, with 8 bases fitting TRBD1. CDR1 SEHNR and CDR2 FQNEAQ come from the germline V gene (reference sequence). The CDR3 is 14 residues long. V lost 7 bases and J lost 4; bases outside the gene matches: 9. Here the CDR3 reads CASTPGDRIYEQYF. CDR3 DNA: TGTGCCAGCACCCCGGGGGACAGGATTTACGAGCAGTACTTC.

This clonotype occurred many times. The chain has TRBV13 and TRBJ1-4, with 7 bases identical to TRBD1. Germline CDR1 and CDR2: PRHDT and FYEKMQ (reference sequence). The CDR3 consists of 12 residues. V gave up 6 bases and J gave up 7 bases; unmatched junction bases: 2. The CDR3 nucleotides are TGTGCCAGCAGACAGGGGAGTGAAAAACTGTTTTTT. Its protein is CASRQGSEKLFF.

The sample holds many counts of this clonotype. This chain connects TRBV2 to TRBJ2-5, with D maybe TRBD1 (6 bases). The germline V gene encodes CDR1 SNHLY and CDR2 FYNNEI. CDR3 size: 14 residues. V was clipped by 6 bases and J by 5 bases, with 16 bases between them. The CDR3 DNA reads as TGTGCCAGCAGGGGTGACAGGCTAGAGGAGACCCAGTACTTC. This sequence encodes CASRGDRLEETQYF.

Note on this clonotype: At one boundary the junction diverges from the germline segment, which might be a read error. J is TRBJ2-7 and V is TRBV13; D unclear. The CDR3 loop spans 14 amino acids. Germline CDR1 and CDR2: PRHDT and FYEKMQ (reference sequence). The CDR3 DNA reads TGCGCCAGCAGCCAGTCCCGGCCAGATTACGAGCAGTACTTC. Translating it yields CASSQSRPDYEQYF.

This clonotype was found many times. This chain's CDR3 is CASSQRADGNTGELFF. In DNA, the CDR3 is TGTGCCAGCAGCCAAAGGGCCGACGGGAACACCGGGGAGCTGTTTTTT. This chain uses TRBV3-1 with TRBJ2-2, with D hard to call. The CDR3 sequence is 16 residues long. Germline lookup yields CDR1 LGHDT and CDR2 YNNKEL (reference sequence). Trimming pared 2 bases from V and 1 base from J, leaving 11 bases between.

This clonotype was observed a few times. This rearrangement joins TRBV28 to TRBJ2-7; D is uncertain. The CDR3 covers 12 residues. Trimming took off 6 bases at V and 4 bases at J, with 10 bases between the two ends. Per germline, CDR1 MDHEN and CDR2 SYDVKM. This CDR3 is CASRSPPYEQYF. The CDR3 DNA sequence: TGTGCCAGCAGAAGCCCCCCTTACGAGCAGTACTTC.